Sequencing of this TCR beta chain was carried out in a study of neurological immune-mediated disorders. The CDR3 is 17 residues long. V was shortened by 0 bases and J by 4 bases, with 14 bases between the two germline ends. From germline, CDR1 is SGHRS and CDR2 YFSETQ. There are many counts of this clonotype. Its antigen is not identified. Study results and limitations: None of the CDR3 amino acid sequences of expanded clones were shared across subjects, and this suggested private repertoires in all groups. In HTLV-1-associated myelopathy, TCR clonal expansion was greatest, whereas multiple sclerosis had the least, falling below healthy controls.

From 2 million PBMCs stored at -80 C, the unsorted libraries were generated. TCRdb used MiXCR to reprocess the 5' RACE reads, holding one entry per CDR3 protein. The table lists 70,000 to 95,000 distinct CDR3 sequences, 13% to 15% of them singletons. This rearrangement joins TRBV5-1 to TRBJ2-6; D call uncertain. This clonotype originated in a woman aged 45 to 65 in good health. Sequencing used PBMCs. This chain's CDR3 is CASSLGPSGAGANVLTF. The CDR3 DNA reads as TGCGCCAGCAGCTTGGGCCCCTCCGGAGCCGGGGCCAACGTCCTGACTTTC.